The clone carrying this T cell receptor beta chain was counted ten times or more. What it recognizes is unknown. From RNA transcripts, TCR beta CDR3 regions were amplified. The HTBI set primed first-round TCR CDR3 RT-PCR. TCRdb passed the multiplex PCR reads through MiXCR, listing each CDR3 protein once. The table lists 45,000 to 50,000 distinct CDR3 sequences, about half of them singletons, with roughly 32% in the top ten. V lost 3 bases, J lost 7 bases, and 16 bases lay in between. Germline CDR1 is DFQATT and CDR2 is SNEGSKA (reference sequence). The CDR3 covers 13 residues. These data are taken from a study of T cells in Graves' hyperthyroidism and ophthalmopathy. Findings and caveats of the study: Expanded thyroid clonotypes (above 0.001) were mostly also found in blood.

No ophthalmopathy progression within 18 months constituted stable Graves' hyperthyroidism. Pregnant or lactating patients were excluded, as were those with uncontrolled infection or other autoimmune disease. The diagnostic basis comprised clinical symptoms, serum thyroxine and TRAb, thyroid ultrasound and orbital computed tomography. The chain carries TRBV20-1 and TRBJ2-7, with D maybe TRBD2 (6 bases). The clonotype originates from a woman between 45 and 65 years old with Graves' hyperthyroidism. Input material: peripheral blood or thyroid tissue (not recorded which). CDR3 amino acids: CSASVPGVGEQYF. In DNA, the CDR3 is TGCAGTGCTAGTGTTCCGGGAGTAGGTGAGCAGTACTTC.